This T cell receptor beta chain was recovered during a study of cytomegalovirus exposure and HLA in healthy donors. PCR amplification relied on 60 Vbeta primers (plus 13 Jbeta primers). Repertoires were generated with immunoSEQ multiplex PCR, while TCRdb's copy carries only in-frame clones and drops some. The repertoire holds 80,000 or so clones, roughly 76% seen once, with around 7% in the top ten. The CDR3 totals 13 residues. CDR1 and CDR2 from the germline V gene are SGHTA and FQGTGA. Trimming stripped 5 bases from V and 4 bases from J, with 11 bases between. The sample was PBMCs. The receptor's source is a woman aged 40 to 50 in good health and CMV-seronegative. The rearrangement links TRBV7-3 to TRBJ1-2; the D gene is possibly TRBD1 (5 bases). The CDR3 spells CASSPDTGYGYTF. CDR3 DNA sequence: TGTGCCAGCAGCCCGGACACTGGCTATGGCTACACCTTC.